Listed here are 11 T cell receptor beta chains from one sample, sequenced in a study of graft-versus-host responses after intestinal transplantation. TCRdb keeps only in-frame clones here, not all; method: immunoSEQ multiplex PCR. The sample includes under 25,000 clones, around 86% of them seen just once. The starting material was bone marrow, obtained around 120 days after transplant. The receptors come from a human patient who received an intestinal transplant, so some T cells may come from the graft donor.

Notes on this clone: The junction departs from germline at one end; a sequencing error may be responsible. The J gene is TRBJ2-2, the V gene TRBV11-2; 10 nucleotides align to TRBD2. The CDR3 extends over 16 amino acids. CDR1 is SGHAT and CDR2 is FQNNGV in the germline V gene. The CDR3 reads CASSLRLAGAHRGAVF. CDR3 coding DNA: TGTGCCAGCAGCTTAAGGCTAGCGGGAGCGCACCGGGGAGCTGTTTTT.

The rearrangement joins TRBV9 to TRBJ2-1; TRBD2 aligns across 11 bases. V shed 2 bases, J shed 4 bases, and the junction held 5 bases outside the gene matches. The CDR3 totals 16 residues. CDR1 and CDR2 from the germline V gene are SGDLS and YYNGEE. CDR3 bases: TGTGCCAGCAGCGTTATCTCTAGCGGGGGGTACAATGAGCAGTTCTTC. Its translation: CASSVISSGGYNEQFF.

The rearrangement links TRBV12-5 to TRBJ2-7, with TRBD1 identical over 9 bases. Germline CDR1 LGHNT, CDR2 FRNRAP. V lost 5 bases and J lost 3; bases outside the gene matches: 11. This CDR3 region has 16 residues. CDR3 residues: CASGTSQGAPNYEQYF. The CDR3 DNA reads as TGTGCTAGTGGTACATCACAGGGGGCTCCAAACTACGAGCAGTACTTC. Full variable domain (rest looked up from reference TRBV12-5 and TRBJ2-7): DARVTQTPRHKVTEMGQEVTMRCQPILGHNTVFWYRQTMMQGLELLAYFRNRAPLDDSGMPKDRFSAEMPDATLATLKIQPSEPRDSAVYFCASGTSQGAPNYEQYFGPGTRLTVT.

The rearrangement uses TRBV29-1 and TRBJ2-7; the D gene is possibly TRBD2 (5 bases). The CDR3 extends over 11 amino acids. V dropped 8 bases and J dropped 8 bases, with 16 bases sitting between them. Germline CDR1 SQVTM, CDR2 ANQGSEA. Written as DNA, the CDR3 is TGCAGCTCAGAGACGGGGAACAAGCAGTACTTC. Protein: CSSETGNKQYF.

The rearrangement links TRBV28 to TRBJ2-2; no clear D gene. The CDR3 loop spans 12 amino acids. The V end was cut by 5 bases, the J end by 9 bases, with 10 bases between. CDR1 and CDR2 (germline): MDHEN, SYDVKM. The CDR3: CASSNRPRELFF. The DNA of the CDR3 is TGTGCCAGCAGTAATAGGCCCAGGGAGCTGTTTTTT.

This clone was recorded a few times. V usage is TRBV27 and J usage is TRBJ2-5; 8 nucleotides match TRBD2. The V segment lost 5 bases and the J segment 4 bases; nucleotides outside the gene matches: 9. Germline V gene data show CDR1 as MNHEY and CDR2 as SMNVEV (reference sequence). The CDR3 covers 15 residues. CDR3 protein: CASSPQRERSETQYF. CDR3 sequence (DNA): TGTGCCAGCAGTCCACAGCGGGAGCGTTCAGAGACCCAGTACTTC.

V and J are TRBV6-1 and TRBJ2-7; D is perhaps TRBD2 (5 bases). In germline, CDR1 is MNHNS, CDR2 SASEGT. This CDR3 is 15 amino acids long. V lost 4 bases and J 0 bases, leaving 13 bases between the germline ends. In DNA, the CDR3 is TGTGCCAGCAGTGTGAGGGCCAGGAGCTCCTACGAGCAGTACTTC. Translation gives CASSVRARSSYEQYF.

CDR3 residues: CASNLGRANYGYTF. For the CDR3, the DNA is TGTGCCAGCAACCTAGGGAGGGCTAACTATGGCTACACCTTC. The chain combines TRBV6-1 with TRBJ1-2; D is unclear. Trimming removed 7 bases from V and 0 bases from J, with 12 bases in between. Germline-derived CDR1 and CDR2 are MNHNS and SASEGT. The CDR3 runs 14 residues.

The chain links TRBV19 to TRBJ2-2; possibly TRBD1 for D (6 bases). This CDR3 is built from 13 residues. The germline V and J ends were trimmed by 10 bases and 1 base, with 10 bases remaining between them. Germline V gene sequence: CDR1 LNHDA, CDR2 SQIVND (reference sequence). The CDR3 reads CATKDRNTGELFF. DNA of the CDR3: TGTGCCACTAAGGACAGGAACACCGGGGAGCTGTTTTTT.

The J gene is TRBJ2-1, the V gene TRBV20-1; no firm D call. The CDR3 loop spans 8 amino acids. The germline gives CDR1 DFQATT, CDR2 SNEGSKA (reference sequence). Trimming took 4 bases from V and 8 from J, leaving 0 bases between them. The CDR3 loop is CSANEQFF. The CDR3, as DNA: TGCAGTGCTAATGAGCAGTTCTTC.

The chain uses TRBV18 and TRBJ2-7, with no clear D. The germline V gene has CDR1 KGHSH and CDR2 LQKENI. The CDR3 totals 11 residues. Trimming shortened V by 2 bases and J by 3 bases, and 2 bases separated the two germline ends. CDR3 sequence (DNA): TGTGCCAGCTCACCAGGCTACGAGCAGTACTTC. Residues: CASSPGYEQYF.